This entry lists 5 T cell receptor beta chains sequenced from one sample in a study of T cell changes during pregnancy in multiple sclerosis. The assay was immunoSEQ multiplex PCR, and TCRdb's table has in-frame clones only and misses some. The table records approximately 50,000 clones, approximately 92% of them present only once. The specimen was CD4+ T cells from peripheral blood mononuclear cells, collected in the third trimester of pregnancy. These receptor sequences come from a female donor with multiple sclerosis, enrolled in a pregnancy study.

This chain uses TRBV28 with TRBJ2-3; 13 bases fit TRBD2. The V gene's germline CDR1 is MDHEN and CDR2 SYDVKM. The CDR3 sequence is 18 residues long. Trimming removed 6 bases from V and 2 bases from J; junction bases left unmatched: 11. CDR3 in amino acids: CASSRGLAGVGDTDTQYF. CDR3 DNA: TGTGCCAGCAGCCGCGGACTAGCGGGAGTTGGAGACACAGATACGCAGTATTTT.

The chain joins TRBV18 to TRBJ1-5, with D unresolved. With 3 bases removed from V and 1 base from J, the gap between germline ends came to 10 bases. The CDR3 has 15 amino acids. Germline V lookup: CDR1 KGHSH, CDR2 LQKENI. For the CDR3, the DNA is TGTGCCAGCTCACCCCTGGGCGGGAGCAATCAGCCCCAGCATTTT. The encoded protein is CASSPLGGSNQPQHF.

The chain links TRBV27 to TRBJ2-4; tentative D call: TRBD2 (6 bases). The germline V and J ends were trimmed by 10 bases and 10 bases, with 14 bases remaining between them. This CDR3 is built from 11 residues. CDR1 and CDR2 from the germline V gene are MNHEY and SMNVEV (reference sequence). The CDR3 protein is CATSGGKIQYF. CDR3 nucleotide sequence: TGTGCCACCTCCGGGGGTAAGATTCAGTACTTC.

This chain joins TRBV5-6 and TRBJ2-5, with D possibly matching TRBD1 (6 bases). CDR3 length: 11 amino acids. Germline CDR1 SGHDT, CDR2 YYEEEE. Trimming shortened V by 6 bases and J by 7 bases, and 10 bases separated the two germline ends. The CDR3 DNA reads TGTGCCAGCACTTCGACAGGGACCCAGTACTTC. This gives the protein CASTSTGTQYF.

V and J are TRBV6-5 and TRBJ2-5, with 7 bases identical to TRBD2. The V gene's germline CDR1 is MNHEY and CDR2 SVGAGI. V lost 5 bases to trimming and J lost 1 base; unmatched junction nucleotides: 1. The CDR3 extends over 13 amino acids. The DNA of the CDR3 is TGTGCCAGCAGTCCTAGCGGCCAAGAGACCCAGTACTTC. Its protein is CASSPSGQETQYF.